The rows below give T cell receptor beta chains drawn from one sample of a study of T cell responses to AZD1222 COVID-19 vaccine. Profiled with immunoSEQ multiplex PCR; TCRdb holds only in-frame clones, not every one. The table lists some 110,000 clones, around nine tenths of them singletons, with over 7.5% in the top ten. Sequences were derived from peripheral blood, sampled on day 0 of AZD1222 vaccination. These receptors were collected from an adult in good health. CDR3s include the opening cysteine and the closing phenylalanine or tryptophan. A D gene is named only where the DNA matches it firmly. Rows give clone size only sometimes, using once, few, many, or a class for an expanded clone.

j_call	v_call	clone_size	d_call	cdr3_nt	cdr3_aa
TRBJ1-6	TRBV5-1	-	TRBD1	TGCGCCAGCAGCTTGGAGGACAGGCTAAGCTCCTATAATTCACCCCTCCACTTT	CASSLEDRLSSYNSPLHF
TRBJ1-1	TRBV7-9	-	-	TGTGCCAGCAGCCAACGGTATGACACTGAAGCTTTCTTT	CASSQRYDTEAFF
TRBJ1-2	TRBV6-5	-	-	TGTGCCAGCAGGATGGGAGGGCCCTATGGCTACACCTTC	CASRMGGPYGYTF
TRBJ2-2	TRBV27	-	TRBD2	TGTGCCAGCAGTTTACCCAGCGGGACCGGCACCGGGGAGCTGTTTTTT	CASSLPSGTGTGELFF
TRBJ1-2	TRBV7-2	-	-	TGTGCCAGCAGCCATGACAGTGATTATGGCTACACCTTC	CASSHDSDYGYTF
TRBJ1-5	TRBV6-5	once	TRBD1	TGTGCCAGCAGATCAGGGGGAGGGGGCAATCAGCCCCAGCATTTT	CASRSGGGGNQPQHF
TRBJ1-1	TRBV11-3	-	-	TGTGCCAGCAGCCAATCACAGGGATTGAACACTGAAGCTTTCTTT	CASSQSQGLNTEAFF
TRBJ1-3	TRBV29-1	-	-	TGCAGCGTTCTTAGAGACCTTGGAAACACCATATATTTT	CSVLRDLGNTIYF
TRBJ1-2	TRBV4-3	-	-	TGCGCCAGCAGCCAAGCTTGGGCCGGAGGCTACACCTTC	CASSQAWAGGYTF
TRBJ2-7	TRBV6-2/TRBV6-3	-	-	TGTGCCAGCAGTTACCAGACCTACGAGCAGTACTTC	CASSYQTYEQYF
TRBJ2-5	TRBV2	-	-	TGTGCCAGTGGGAGGGGGCTCCAAGAGACCCAGTACTTC	CASGRGLQETQYF
TRBJ1-2	TRBV21-1	-	-	TGTGCCAGCAGCAACAGGACGTTTCCGGTCCGGTTCTATGGCTACACCTTC	CASSNRTFPVRFYGYTF
TRBJ1-1	TRBV5-1	-	-	TGCGCCAGCAGCTTGGACACAGGGCAGAACACTGAAGCTTTCTTT	CASSLDTGQNTEAFF
TRBJ1-2	TRBV19	-	-	TGTGCCAGTAGTATCACCGGGGATGCCTATGGCTACACCTTC	CASSITGDAYGYTF
TRBJ1-1	TRBV19	-	-	TGTGCCAGTAGTATCTCTCCACAGACGACAGAAGCTTTCTTT	CASSISPQTTEAFF
TRBJ2-1	TRBV5-6	-	TRBD1	TGTGCCAGCAGCGCAGGGGGCTCGGTGCAGTTCTTC	CASSAGGSVQFF
TRBJ1-4	TRBV3-1/TRBV3-2	-	-	TGTGCCAGCAGCCAGGCGGGTGCAACTAATGAAAAACTGTTTTTT	CASSQAGATNEKLFF
TRBJ1-2	TRBV5-4	-	TRBD1	TGTGCCAGCAGCCGGGGACAGGGAGCTAACTATGGCTACACCTTC	CASSRGQGANYGYTF
TRBJ1-5	TRBV19	-	-	TGTGCCAGTAGCCAACAGGGTCGCGGCAATCAGCCCCAGCATTTT	CASSQQGRGNQPQHF
TRBJ2-5	TRBV7-2	few	-	TGTGCCAGCAGCGTGCTCGGGTCTCAAGAGACCCAGTACTTC	CASSVLGSQETQYF
TRBJ1-2	TRBV6-6	-	TRBD1	TGTGCCAGCAGCCCCGGACAGGGCCATGGCTACACCTTC	CASSPGQGHGYTF
TRBJ1-1	TRBV28	-	-	TGTGCCAGCAGTTCGCCCGGGTACAACACTGAAGCTTTCTTT	CASSSPGYNTEAFF
TRBJ2-7	TRBV2	-	-	TGTGCCAGCAGTGAAGAGGGAATCTCCTACGAGCAGTACTTC	CASSEEGISYEQYF